This T cell receptor (beta chain) was sequenced during a study of blood T cell repertoires in COVID-19. As processed by the authors: Reference gene primer amplification gave estimated nucleated cell counts. Generated by immunoSEQ multiplex PCR, the TCRdb table keeps only in-frame clones and is missing some. V, J and clone size derive from that table, while D and trimming were established from the DNA sequence. The sample holds 200,000 to 250,000 clones, approximately 86% seen once. Germline V gene lookup returns CDR1 SGHNT and CDR2 YYREEE (reference sequence). V was trimmed by 0 bases and J by 2 bases, leaving 11 bases between them. The CDR3 extends over 15 amino acids. Cohort placement rested on clinical history that participants reported themselves.

J is TRBJ1-1 and V is TRBV5-4; perhaps TRBD1 as D (5 bases). The clonotype was recovered from a woman aged 25-40 years with acute COVID-19. The material sequenced was PBMCs or T cells enriched from blood (not recorded which). Here the CDR3 DNA reads TGTGCCAGCAGCTTGGTGGGAAGGGGAAACACTGAAGCTTTCTTT. Protein: CASSLVGRGNTEAFF.